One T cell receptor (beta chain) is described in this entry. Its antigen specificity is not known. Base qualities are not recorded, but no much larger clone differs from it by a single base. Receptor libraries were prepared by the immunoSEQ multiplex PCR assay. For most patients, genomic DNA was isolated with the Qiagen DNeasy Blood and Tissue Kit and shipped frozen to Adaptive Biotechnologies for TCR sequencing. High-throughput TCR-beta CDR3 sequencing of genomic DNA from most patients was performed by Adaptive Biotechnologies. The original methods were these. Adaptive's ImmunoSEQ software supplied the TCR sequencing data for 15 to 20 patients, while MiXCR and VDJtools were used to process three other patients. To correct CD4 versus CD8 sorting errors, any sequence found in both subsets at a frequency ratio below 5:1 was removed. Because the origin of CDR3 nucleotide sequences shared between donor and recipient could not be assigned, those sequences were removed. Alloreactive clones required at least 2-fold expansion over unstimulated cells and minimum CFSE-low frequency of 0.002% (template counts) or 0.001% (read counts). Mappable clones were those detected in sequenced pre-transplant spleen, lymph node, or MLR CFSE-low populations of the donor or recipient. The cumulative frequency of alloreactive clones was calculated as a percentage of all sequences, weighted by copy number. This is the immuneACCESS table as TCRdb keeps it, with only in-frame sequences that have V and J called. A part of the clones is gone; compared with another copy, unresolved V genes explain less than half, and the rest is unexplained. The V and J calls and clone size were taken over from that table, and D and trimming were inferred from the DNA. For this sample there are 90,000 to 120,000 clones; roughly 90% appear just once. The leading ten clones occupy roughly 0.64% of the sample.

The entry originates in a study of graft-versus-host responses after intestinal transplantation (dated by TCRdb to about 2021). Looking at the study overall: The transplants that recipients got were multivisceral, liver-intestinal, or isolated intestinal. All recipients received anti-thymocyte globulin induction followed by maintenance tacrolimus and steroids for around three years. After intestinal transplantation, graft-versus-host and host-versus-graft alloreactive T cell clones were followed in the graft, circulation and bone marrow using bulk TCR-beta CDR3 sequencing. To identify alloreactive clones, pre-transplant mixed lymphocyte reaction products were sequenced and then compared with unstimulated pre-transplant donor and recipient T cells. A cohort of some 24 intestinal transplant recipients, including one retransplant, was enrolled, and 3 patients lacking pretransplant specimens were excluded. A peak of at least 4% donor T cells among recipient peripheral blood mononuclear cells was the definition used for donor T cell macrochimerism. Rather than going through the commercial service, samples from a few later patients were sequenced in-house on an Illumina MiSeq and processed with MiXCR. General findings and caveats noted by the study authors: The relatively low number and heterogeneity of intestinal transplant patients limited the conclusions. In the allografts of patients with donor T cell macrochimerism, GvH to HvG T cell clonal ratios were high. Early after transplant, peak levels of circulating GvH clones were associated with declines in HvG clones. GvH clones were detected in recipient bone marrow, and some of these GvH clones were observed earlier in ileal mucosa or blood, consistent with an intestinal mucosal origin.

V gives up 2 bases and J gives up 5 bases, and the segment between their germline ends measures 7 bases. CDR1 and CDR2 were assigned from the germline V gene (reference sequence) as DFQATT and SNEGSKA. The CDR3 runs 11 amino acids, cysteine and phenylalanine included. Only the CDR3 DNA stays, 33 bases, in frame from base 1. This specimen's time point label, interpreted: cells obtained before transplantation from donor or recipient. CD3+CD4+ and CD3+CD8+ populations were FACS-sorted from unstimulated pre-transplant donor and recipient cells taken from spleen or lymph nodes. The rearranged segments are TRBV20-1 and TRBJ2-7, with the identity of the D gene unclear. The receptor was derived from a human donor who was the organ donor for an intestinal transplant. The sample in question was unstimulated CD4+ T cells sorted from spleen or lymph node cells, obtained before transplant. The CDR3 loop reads CSARSPNEQYF. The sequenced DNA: TGCAGTGCTAGATCACCTAACGAGCAGTACTTC.